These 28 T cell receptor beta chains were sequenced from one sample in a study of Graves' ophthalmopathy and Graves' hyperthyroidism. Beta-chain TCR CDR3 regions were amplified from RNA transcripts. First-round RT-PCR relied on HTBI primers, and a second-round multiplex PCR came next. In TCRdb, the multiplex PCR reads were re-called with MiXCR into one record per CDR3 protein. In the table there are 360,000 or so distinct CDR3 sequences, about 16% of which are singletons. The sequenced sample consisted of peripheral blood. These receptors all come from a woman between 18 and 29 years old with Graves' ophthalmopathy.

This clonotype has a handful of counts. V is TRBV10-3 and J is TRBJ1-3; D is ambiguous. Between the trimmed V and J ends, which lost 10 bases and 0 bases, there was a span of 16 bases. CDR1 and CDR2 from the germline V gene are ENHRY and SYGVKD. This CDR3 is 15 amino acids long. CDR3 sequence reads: CATTSWVSSGNTIYF. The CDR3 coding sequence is TGTGCCACCACGTCCTGGGTTTCCTCTGGAAACACCATATATTTT.

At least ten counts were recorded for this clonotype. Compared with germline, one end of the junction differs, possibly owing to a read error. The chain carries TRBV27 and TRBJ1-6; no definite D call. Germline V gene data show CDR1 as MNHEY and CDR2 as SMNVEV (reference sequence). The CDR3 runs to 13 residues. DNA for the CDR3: TGTGCCAGCAGTTTAACGGGAGCGTCACCCCTTCACTTT. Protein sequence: CASSLTGASPLHF.

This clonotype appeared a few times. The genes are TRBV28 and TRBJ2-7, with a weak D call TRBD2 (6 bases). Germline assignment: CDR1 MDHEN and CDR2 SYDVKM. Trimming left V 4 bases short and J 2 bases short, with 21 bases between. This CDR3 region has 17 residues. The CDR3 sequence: CASSSQMELATTYEQYF. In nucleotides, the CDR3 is TGTGCCAGCAGTTCACAGATGGAGCTAGCGACGACCTACGAGCAGTACTTC.

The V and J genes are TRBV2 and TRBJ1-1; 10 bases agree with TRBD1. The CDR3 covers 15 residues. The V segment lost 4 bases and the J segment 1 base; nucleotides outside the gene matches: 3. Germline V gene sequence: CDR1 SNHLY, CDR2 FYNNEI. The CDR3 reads CASSGTGGSNTEAFF. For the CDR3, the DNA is TGTGCCAGCAGTGGGACAGGGGGTTCGAACACTGAAGCTTTCTTT. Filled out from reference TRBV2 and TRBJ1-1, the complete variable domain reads EPEVTQTPSHQVTQMGQEVILRCVPISNHLYFYWYRQILGQKVEFLVSFYNNEISEKSEIFDDQFSVERPDGSNFTLKIRSTKLEDSAMYFCASSGTGGSNTEAFFGQGTRLTVV.

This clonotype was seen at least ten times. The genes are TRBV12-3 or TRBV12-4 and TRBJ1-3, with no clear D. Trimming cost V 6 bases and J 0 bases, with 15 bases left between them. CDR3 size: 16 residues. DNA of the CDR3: TGTGCCAGCAGCCAAGCACGGGCAGGCTCTGGAAACACCATATATTTT. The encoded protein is CASSQARAGSGNTIYF.

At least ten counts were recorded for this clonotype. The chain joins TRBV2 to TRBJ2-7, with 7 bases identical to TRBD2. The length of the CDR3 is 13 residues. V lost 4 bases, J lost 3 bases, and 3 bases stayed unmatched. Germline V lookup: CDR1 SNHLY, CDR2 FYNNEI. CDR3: CASSVLADYEQYF. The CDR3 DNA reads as TGTGCCAGCAGTGTTCTAGCGGACTACGAGCAGTACTTC. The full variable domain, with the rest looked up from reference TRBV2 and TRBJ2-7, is EPEVTQTPSHQVTQMGQEVILRCVPISNHLYFYWYRQILGQKVEFLVSFYNNEISEKSEIFDDQFSVERPDGSNFTLKIRSTKLEDSAMYFCASSVLADYEQYFGPGTRLTVT.

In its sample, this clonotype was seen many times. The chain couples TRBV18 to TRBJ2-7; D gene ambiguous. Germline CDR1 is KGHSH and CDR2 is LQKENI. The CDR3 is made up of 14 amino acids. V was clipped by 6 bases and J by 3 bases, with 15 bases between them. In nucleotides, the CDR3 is TGTGCCAGCTCCCAGATACATACGGACTACGAGCAGTACTTC. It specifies CASSQIHTDYEQYF.

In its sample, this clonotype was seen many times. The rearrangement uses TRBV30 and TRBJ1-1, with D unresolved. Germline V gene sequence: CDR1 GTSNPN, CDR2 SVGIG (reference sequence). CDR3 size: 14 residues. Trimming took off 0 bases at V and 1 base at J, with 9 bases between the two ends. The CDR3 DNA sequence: TGTGCCTGGAGTGTACTCGACAAGAACACTGAAGCTTTCTTT. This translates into CAWSVLDKNTEAFF.

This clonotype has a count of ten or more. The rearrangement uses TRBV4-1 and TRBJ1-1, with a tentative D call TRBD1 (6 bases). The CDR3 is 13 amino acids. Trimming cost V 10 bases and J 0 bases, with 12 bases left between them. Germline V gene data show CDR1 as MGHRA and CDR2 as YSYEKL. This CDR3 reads CATQGNMNTEAFF. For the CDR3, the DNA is TGCGCCACTCAGGGGAATATGAACACTGAAGCTTTCTTT.

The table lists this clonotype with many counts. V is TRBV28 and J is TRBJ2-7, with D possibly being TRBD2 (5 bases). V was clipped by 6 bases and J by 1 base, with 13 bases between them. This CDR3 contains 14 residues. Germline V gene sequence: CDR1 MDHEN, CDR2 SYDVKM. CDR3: CASSTPTGSYEQYF. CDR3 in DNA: TGTGCCAGCAGCACACCGACGGGGTCCTACGAGCAGTACTTC. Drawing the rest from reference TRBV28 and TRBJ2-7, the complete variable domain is DVKVTQSSRYLVKRTGEKVFLECVQDMDHENMFWYRQDPGLGLRLIYFSYDVKMKEKGDIPEGYSVSREKKERFSLILESASTNQTSMYLCASSTPTGSYEQYFGPGTRLTVT.

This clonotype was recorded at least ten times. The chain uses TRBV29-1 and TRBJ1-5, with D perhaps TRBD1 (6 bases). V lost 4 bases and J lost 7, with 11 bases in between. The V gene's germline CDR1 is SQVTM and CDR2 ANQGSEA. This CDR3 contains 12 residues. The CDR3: CSVGGPGQPQHF. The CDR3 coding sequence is TGCAGCGTTGGGGGGCCGGGGCAGCCCCAGCATTTT.

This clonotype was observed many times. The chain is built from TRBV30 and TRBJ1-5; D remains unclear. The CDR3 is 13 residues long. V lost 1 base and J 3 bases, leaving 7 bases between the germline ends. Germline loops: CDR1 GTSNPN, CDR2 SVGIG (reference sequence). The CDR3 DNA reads TGTGCCTGGAGTGGCGGGGACAATCAGCCCCAGCATTTT. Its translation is CAWSGGDNQPQHF.

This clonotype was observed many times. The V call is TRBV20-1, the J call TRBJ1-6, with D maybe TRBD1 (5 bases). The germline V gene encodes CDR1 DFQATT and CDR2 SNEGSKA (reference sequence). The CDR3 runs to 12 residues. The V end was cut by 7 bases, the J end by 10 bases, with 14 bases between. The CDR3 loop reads CSVHGASSPLHF. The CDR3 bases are TGCAGTGTCCACGGGGCAAGCTCACCCCTCCACTTT.

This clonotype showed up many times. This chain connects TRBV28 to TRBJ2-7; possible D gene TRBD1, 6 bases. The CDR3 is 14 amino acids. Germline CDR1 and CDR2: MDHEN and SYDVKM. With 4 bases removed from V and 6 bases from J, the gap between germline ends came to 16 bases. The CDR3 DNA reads TGTGCCAGCAGTTACAGGGAAGAGGTGGTCGAGCAGTACTTC. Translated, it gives CASSYREEVVEQYF.

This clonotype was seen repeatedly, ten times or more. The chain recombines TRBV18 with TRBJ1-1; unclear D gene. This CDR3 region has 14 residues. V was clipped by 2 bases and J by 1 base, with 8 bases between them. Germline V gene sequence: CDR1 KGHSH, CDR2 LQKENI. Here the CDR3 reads CASSPSSGNTEAFF. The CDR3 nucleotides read TGTGCCAGCTCACCATCCTCAGGGAACACTGAAGCTTTCTTT. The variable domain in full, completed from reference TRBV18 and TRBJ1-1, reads NAGVMQNPRHLVRRRGQEARLRCSPMKGHSHVYWYRQLPEEGLKFMVYLQKENIIDESGMPKERFSAEFPKEGPSILRIQQVVRGDSAAYFCASSPSSGNTEAFFGQGTRLTVV.

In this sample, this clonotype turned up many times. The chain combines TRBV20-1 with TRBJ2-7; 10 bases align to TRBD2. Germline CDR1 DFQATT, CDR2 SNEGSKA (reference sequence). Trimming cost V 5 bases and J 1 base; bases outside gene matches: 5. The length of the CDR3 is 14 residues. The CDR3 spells CSASTSGTSYEQYF. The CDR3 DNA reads TGCAGTGCTTCAACTAGCGGGACTTCCTACGAGCAGTACTTC.

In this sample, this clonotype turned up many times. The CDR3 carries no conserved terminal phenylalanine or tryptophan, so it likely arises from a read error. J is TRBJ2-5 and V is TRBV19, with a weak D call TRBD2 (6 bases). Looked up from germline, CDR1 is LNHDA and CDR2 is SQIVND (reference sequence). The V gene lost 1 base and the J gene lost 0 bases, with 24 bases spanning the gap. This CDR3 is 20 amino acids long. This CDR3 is CASSIALGQTGGPYQETQYL. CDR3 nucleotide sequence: TGTGCCAGTAGTATAGCTTTGGGGCAGACTGGAGGGCCATACCAAGAGACCCAGTACCTC.

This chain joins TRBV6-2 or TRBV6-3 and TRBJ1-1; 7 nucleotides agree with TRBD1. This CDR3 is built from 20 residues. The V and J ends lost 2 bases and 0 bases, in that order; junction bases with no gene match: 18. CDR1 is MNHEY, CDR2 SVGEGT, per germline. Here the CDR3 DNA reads TGTGCCAGCAGTTACCCTACAGGGGCCAGCGATATTTATATGAACACTGAAGCTTTCTTT. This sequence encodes CASSYPTGASDIYMNTEAFF.

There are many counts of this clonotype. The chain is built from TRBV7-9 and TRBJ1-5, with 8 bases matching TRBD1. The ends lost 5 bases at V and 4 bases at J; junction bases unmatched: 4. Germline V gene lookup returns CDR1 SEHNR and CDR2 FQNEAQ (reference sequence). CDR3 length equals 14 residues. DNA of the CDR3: TGTGCCAGCAGCGACAACAGGGGGAATCAGCCCCAGCATTTT. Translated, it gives CASSDNRGNQPQHF.

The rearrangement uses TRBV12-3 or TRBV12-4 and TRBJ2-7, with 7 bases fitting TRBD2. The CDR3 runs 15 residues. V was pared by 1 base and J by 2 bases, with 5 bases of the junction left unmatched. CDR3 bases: TGTGCCAGCAGTTTAGGCGCTAGCGGTCCCTACGAGCAGTACTTC. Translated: CASSLGASGPYEQYF.

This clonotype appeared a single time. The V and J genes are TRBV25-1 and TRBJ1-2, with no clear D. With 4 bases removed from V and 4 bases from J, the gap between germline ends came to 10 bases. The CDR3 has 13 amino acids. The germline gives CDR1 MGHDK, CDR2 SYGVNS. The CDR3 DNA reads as TGTGCCAGCAGTGTTGGCGATAGCTATGGCTACACCTTC. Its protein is CASSVGDSYGYTF.

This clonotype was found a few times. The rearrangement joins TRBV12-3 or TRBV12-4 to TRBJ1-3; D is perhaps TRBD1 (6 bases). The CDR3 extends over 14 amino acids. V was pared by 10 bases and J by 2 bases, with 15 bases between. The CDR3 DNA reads TGTGCCACCCGGGACACCAGAACTGGAAACACCATATATTTT. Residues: CATRDTRTGNTIYF.

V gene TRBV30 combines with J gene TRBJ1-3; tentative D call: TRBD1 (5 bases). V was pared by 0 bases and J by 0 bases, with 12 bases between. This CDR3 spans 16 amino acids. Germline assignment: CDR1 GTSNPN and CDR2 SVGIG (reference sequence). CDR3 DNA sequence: TGTGCCTGGAGTGTACGTGGGGGACTCTCTGGAAACACCATATATTTT. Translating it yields CAWSVRGGLSGNTIYF.

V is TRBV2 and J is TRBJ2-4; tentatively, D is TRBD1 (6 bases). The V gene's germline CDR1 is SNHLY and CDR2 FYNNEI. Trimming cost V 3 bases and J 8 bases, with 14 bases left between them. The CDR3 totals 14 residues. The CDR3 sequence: CASSEAGEGYIQYF. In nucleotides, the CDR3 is TGTGCCAGCAGTGAGGCAGGGGAAGGGTACATTCAGTACTTC.

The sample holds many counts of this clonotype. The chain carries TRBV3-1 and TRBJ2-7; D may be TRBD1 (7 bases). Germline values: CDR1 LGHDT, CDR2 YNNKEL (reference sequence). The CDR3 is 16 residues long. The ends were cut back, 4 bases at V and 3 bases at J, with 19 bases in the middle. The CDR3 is CASSPVGWQGGYEQYF. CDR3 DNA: TGTGCCAGCAGCCCGGTTGGTTGGCAGGGGGGCTACGAGCAGTACTTC.

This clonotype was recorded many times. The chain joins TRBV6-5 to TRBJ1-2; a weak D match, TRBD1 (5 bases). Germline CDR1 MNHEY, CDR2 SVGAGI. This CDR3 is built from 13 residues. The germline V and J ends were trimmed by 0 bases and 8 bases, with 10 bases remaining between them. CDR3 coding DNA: TGTGCCAGCAGTTACTCGGGGCAGAGAGGCTACACCTTC. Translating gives CASSYSGQRGYTF.

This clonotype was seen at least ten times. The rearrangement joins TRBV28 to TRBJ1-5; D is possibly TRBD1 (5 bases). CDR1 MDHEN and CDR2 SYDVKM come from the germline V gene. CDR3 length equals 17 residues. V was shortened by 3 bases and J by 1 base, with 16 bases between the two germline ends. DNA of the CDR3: TGTGCCAGCAGTTTCCGGCGATCCAGGGAGAGCAATCAGCCCCAGCATTTT. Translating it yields CASSFRRSRESNQPQHF.

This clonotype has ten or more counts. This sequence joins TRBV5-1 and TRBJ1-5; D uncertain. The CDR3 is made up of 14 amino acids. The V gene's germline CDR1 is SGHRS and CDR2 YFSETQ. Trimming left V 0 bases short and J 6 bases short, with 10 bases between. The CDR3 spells CASSLELSGQPQHF. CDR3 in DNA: TGCGCCAGCAGCTTGGAGCTATCTGGTCAGCCCCAGCATTTT.